This entry lists 18 T cell receptor beta chains sequenced from one sample in a study of identical twins (dated by TCRdb to 2016 to 2017). Preparation of the library involved 5' RACE. Sequencing was performed on an Illumina HiSeq 2000. TCRdb trimmed the raw reads at Q25, called clones with MiXCR and kept productive beta chains. Each CDR3 protein gets just one entry, which takes the most common genes and DNA from the rows behind it. In this sample the table shows about 530,000 distinct CDR3 sequences, 15% of which occur a single time. The ten largest make up about 0.4% of the sample. This same sample was also part of a study on yellow fever vaccine responses in identical twins.

Sequencing used CD4+ T cells sorted from blood. Receptor source: a young woman in good health.

J is TRBJ2-7 and V is TRBV28; 9 nucleotides line up with TRBD1. CDR3 length: 14 residues. The V gene's germline CDR1 is MDHEN and CDR2 SYDVKM. Unmatched junction bases numbered 6, after V lost 4 bases and J lost 5 bases. The CDR3 sequence is CASSSGTGPNEQYF. The CDR3 DNA reads TGTGCCAGCAGTTCCGGGACAGGGCCCAACGAGCAGTACTTC.

The V gene is TRBV5-1, the J gene TRBJ2-6; no reliable D call. Germline loops: CDR1 SGHRS, CDR2 YFSETQ. The CDR3 sequence is 22 residues long. The ends were cut back, 2 bases at V and 2 bases at J, with 29 bases in the middle. The CDR3 sequence is CASSLNPRDPTRLSAGANVLTF. The CDR3 nucleotides are TGCGCCAGCAGCTTAAACCCAAGAGACCCGACACGACTTTCGGCTGGGGCCAACGTCCTGACTTTC. Supplemented by reference TRBV5-1 and TRBJ2-6, the full variable domain reads KAGVTQTPRYLIKTRGQQVTLSCSPISGHRSVSWYQQTPGQGLQFLFEYFSETQRNKGNFPGRFSGRQFSNSRSEMNVSTLELGDSALYLCASSLNPRDPTRLSAGANVLTFGAGSRLTVL.

The chain uses TRBV5-1 and TRBJ2-1; D may be TRBD2 (5 bases). V lost 5 bases and J 3 bases, leaving 15 bases between the germline ends. The germline gives CDR1 SGHRS, CDR2 YFSETQ. This CDR3 has 15 residues. CDR3 nucleotides: TGCGCCAGCAGTATGACGGGATTCGGCTACAATGAGCAGTTCTTC. Protein product: CASSMTGFGYNEQFF.

The chain carries TRBV12-3 or TRBV12-4 and TRBJ1-4; TRBD1 matches at 9 bases. The CDR3 totals 15 residues. J gave up 7 bases and V 5 bases, and 8 bases lay outside the gene matches. CDR3 protein: CASSSPGQGVEKLFF. The DNA of the CDR3 is TGTGCCAGCAGTAGTCCGGGACAGGGAGTTGAAAAACTGTTTTTT.

This clonotype was seen ten or more times. This chain links TRBV29-1 with TRBJ2-1; 12 bases agree with TRBD2. The CDR3 covers 13 residues. Germline CDR1 and CDR2: SQVTM and ANQGSEA. Losses at the gene ends were 7 bases for V and 7 bases for J; bases not matched to a gene: 5. CDR3 coding DNA: TGCAGCGCAGCTAGCGGGAGGGAAAATGAGCAGTTCTTC. Translation gives CSAASGRENEQFF.

The genes are TRBV27 and TRBJ2-7; D not resolved. Germline assignment: CDR1 MNHEY and CDR2 SMNVEV (reference sequence). Trimming removed 3 bases at V and 0 bases at J, with 12 bases between. The CDR3 consists of 15 residues. DNA of the CDR3: TGTGCCAGCAGTTTCGTCCAGGCTACCTCCTACGAGCAGTACTTC. This sequence encodes CASSFVQATSYEQYF.

This clonotype was recorded a few times. The V and J genes are TRBV9 and TRBJ2-1, with D possibly TRBD1 on 5 matching bases. CDR3 length: 16 amino acids. Germline assignment: CDR1 SGDLS and CDR2 YYNGEE. Trimming took 3 bases from V and 4 from J, leaving 17 bases between them. The CDR3 DNA is TGTGCCAGCAGCGCCCAAGACAGCCCCCTTTACAATGAGCAGTTCTTC. Translation gives CASSAQDSPLYNEQFF. The complete variable domain, with remaining parts taken from reference TRBV9 and TRBJ2-1, reads DSGVTQTPKHLITATGQRVTLRCSPRSGDLSVYWYQQSLDQGLQFLIQYYNGEERAKGNILERFSAQQFPDLHSELNLSSLELGDSALYFCASSAQDSPLYNEQFFGPGTRLTVL.

This clonotype came up a few times. The CDR3 protein is CASLAGVVADTQYF. DNA for the CDR3: TGTGCCAGCTTAGCGGGAGTAGTCGCAGATACGCAGTATTTT. The chain carries TRBV14 and TRBJ2-3, with TRBD2 matching over 9 bases. This CDR3 has 14 residues. Germline trimming cut 8 bases from V and 4 bases from J; bases unmatched to any gene: 7. Germline CDR1 reads SGHDN; CDR2 reads FVKESK.

In this sample, this clonotype turned up a few times. The chain is built from TRBV2 and TRBJ2-1; 11 bases line up with TRBD2. The CDR3 extends over 16 amino acids. In germline, CDR1 is SNHLY, CDR2 FYNNEI. V lost 6 bases to trimming and J lost 3 bases; unmatched junction nucleotides: 7. This CDR3 is CASSKKTSGNYNEQFF. In DNA form, the CDR3 reads TGTGCCAGCAGCAAAAAGACTAGCGGGAACTACAATGAGCAGTTCTTC.

This clonotype was counted between two and nine times. The rearrangement links TRBV5-8 to TRBJ2-7; possibly TRBD1 for D (5 bases). The CDR3 runs to 16 residues. CDR1 is SGHTS and CDR2 is YDEGEE in the germline V gene. Trimming left V 0 bases short and J 0 bases short, with 13 bases between. The CDR3 region is CASSLGPGHLSYEQYF. The CDR3, as DNA: TGTGCCAGCAGCTTGGGGCCAGGACATCTCTCCTACGAGCAGTACTTC.

This chain uses TRBV12-5 with TRBJ2-7; D is uncertain. The CDR3 is 13 residues long. Germline V gives CDR1 LGHNT, CDR2 FRNRAP. The ends were cut back, 6 bases at V and 6 bases at J, with 15 bases in the middle. CDR3 nucleotides: TGTGCTAGTGGCCTCTCTGGGCTAGGCGAGCAGTACTTC. The encoded protein is CASGLSGLGEQYF.

The genes are TRBV29-1 and TRBJ1-1; the D gene is possibly TRBD1 (6 bases). Trimming shortened V by 7 bases and J by 0 bases, and 9 bases separated the two germline ends. Per germline, CDR1 SQVTM and CDR2 ANQGSEA. This CDR3 region has 12 residues. The DNA for the CDR3 is TGCAGCGGGGACATCCTGAACACTGAAGCTTTCTTT. Translation: CSGDILNTEAFF.

The CDR3 DNA follows: TGTGCCAGCAGTTATGGGCCTTCCTACGAGCAGTACGTC. It specifies CASSYGPSYEQYV. This chain joins TRBV6-2 or TRBV6-3 and TRBJ2-7; D is undetermined. The CDR3 spans 13 residues. V lost 3 bases and J lost 1, with 7 bases in between. Germline V lookup: CDR1 MNHEY, CDR2 SVGEGT.

This chain links TRBV12-3 or TRBV12-4 with TRBJ2-1; 10 bases map to TRBD2. This CDR3 comprises 16 residues. Trimming removed 5 bases from V and 7 bases from J; junction bases left unmatched: 11. The CDR3 sequence: CASSETWTSGHNEQFF. The CDR3 DNA is TGTGCCAGCAGTGAGACTTGGACTAGCGGCCATAATGAGCAGTTCTTC.

This clonotype was picked up a small number of times. The chain is built from TRBV3-1 and TRBJ1-1; 7 bases match TRBD1. Germline V gives CDR1 LGHDT, CDR2 YNNKEL (reference sequence). Trimming took 1 base from V and 4 from J; bases not matched to a gene: 6. The CDR3 spans 15 residues. The CDR3 bases are TGTGCCAGCAGCCAAGTCCCAGGGGGTTTCACTGAAGCTTTCTTT. As protein: CASSQVPGGFTEAFF.

This clonotype was recorded many times. This chain joins TRBV28 and TRBJ2-7; 11 nucleotides align to TRBD1. Germline-derived CDR1 and CDR2 are MDHEN and SYDVKM. V dropped 6 bases and J dropped 9; count of bases not matched to a gene: 13. There are 15 residues in the CDR3. Here the CDR3 DNA reads TGTGCCAGCAGCTTCCGGGACAGGGGGACAATTGGGCAGTACTTC. The encoded protein is CASSFRDRGTIGQYF.

In this sample, this clonotype turned up a few times. V gene TRBV12-3 or TRBV12-4 combines with J gene TRBJ2-5, with 10 bases aligning to TRBD2. J lost 0 bases, V lost 1 base, and 2 bases had no gene match. The CDR3 is 16 residues long. The chain's CDR3 is CASSLGSGGYQETQYF. The DNA for the CDR3 is TGTGCCAGCAGTTTAGGTAGCGGGGGGTACCAAGAGACCCAGTACTTC.

V usage is TRBV28 and J usage is TRBJ2-7; D unclear. Germline V gene lookup returns CDR1 MDHEN and CDR2 SYDVKM. Trimming shortened V by 6 bases and J by 3 bases, and 9 bases separated the two germline ends. CDR3 length equals 12 residues. The CDR3 sequence: CASRSNNYEQYV. The CDR3 DNA reads TGTGCCAGCAGGTCGAACAACTACGAGCAGTACGTC.